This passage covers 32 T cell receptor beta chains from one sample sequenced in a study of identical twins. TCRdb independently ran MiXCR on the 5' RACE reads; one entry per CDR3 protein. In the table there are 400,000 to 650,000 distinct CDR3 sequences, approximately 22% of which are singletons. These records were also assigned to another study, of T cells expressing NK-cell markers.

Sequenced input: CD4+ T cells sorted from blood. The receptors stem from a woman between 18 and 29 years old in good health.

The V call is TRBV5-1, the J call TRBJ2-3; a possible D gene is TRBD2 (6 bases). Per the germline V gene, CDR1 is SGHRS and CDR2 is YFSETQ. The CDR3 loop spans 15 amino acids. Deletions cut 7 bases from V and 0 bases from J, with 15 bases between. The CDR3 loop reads CASRPAGRSTDTQYF. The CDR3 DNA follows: TGCGCCAGCCGCCCAGCGGGTCGAAGCACAGATACGCAGTATTTT.

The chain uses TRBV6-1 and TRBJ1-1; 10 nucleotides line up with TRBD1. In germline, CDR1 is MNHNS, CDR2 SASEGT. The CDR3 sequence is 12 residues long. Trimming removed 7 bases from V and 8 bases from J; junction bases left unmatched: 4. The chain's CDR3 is CASKLTGGEAFF. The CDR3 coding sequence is TGTGCCAGCAAGCTGACAGGGGGCGAAGCTTTCTTT.

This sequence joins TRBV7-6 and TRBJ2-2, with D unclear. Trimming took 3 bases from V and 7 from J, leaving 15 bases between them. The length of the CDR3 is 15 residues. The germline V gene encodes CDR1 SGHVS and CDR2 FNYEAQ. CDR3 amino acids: CASSFSSAFGGELFF. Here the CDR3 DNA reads TGTGCCAGCAGCTTTAGTTCAGCCTTTGGCGGGGAGCTGTTTTTT.

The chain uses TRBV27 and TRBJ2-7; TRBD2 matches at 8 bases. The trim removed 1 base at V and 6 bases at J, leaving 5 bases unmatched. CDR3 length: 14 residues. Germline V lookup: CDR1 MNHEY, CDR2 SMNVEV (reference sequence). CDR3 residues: CASSLFGGASEQYF. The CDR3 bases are TGTGCCAGCAGTTTATTCGGGGGGGCCTCCGAGCAGTACTTC.

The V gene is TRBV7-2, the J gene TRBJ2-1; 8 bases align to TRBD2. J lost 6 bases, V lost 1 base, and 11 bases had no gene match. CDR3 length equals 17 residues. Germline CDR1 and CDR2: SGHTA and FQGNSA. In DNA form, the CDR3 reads TGTGCCAGCAGCTTAGTAGTTATTCGGGAGGGGGGCAATGAGCAGTTCTTC. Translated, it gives CASSLVVIREGGNEQFF.

The CDR3 region has the DNA TGTGCCAGCATACTTCAGGCGCTATTTCCCTACGAGCAGTACTTC. Amino acids: CASILQALFPYEQYF. This chain joins TRBV21-1 and TRBJ2-7; TRBD1 reflects the table's D call only, with no check against the DNA. TRBV21-1 is classified as a pseudogene. The CDR3 consists of 15 residues.

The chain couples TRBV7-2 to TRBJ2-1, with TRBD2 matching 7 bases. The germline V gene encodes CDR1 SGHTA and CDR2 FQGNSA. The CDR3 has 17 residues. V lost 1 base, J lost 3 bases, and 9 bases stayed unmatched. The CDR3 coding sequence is TGTGCCAGCAGCTTAGTACTGGCGGGAGAACTCTACAATGAGCAGTTCTTC. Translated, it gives CASSLVLAGELYNEQFF.

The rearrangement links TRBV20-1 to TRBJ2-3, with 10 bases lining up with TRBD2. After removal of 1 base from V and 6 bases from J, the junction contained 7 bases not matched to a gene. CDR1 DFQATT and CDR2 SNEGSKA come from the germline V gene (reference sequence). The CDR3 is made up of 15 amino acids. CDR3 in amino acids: CSARVAGGPMDTQYF. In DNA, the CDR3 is TGCAGTGCTAGAGTAGCGGGGGGCCCGATGGATACGCAGTATTTT.

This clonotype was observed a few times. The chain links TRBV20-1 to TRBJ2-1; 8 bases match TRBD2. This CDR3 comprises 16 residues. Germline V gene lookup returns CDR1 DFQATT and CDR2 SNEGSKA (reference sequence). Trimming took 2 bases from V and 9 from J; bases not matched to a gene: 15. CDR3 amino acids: CSARTFLAGREGEQFF. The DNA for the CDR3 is TGCAGTGCTAGAACGTTTCTAGCCGGCCGGGAGGGTGAGCAGTTCTTC.

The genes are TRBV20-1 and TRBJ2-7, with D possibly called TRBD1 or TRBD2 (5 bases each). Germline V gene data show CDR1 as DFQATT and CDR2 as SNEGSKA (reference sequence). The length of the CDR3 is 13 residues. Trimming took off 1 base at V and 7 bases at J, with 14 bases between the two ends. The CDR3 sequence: CSARGQGVGEQYF. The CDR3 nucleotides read TGCAGTGCTAGAGGGCAGGGAGTGGGGGAGCAGTACTTC.

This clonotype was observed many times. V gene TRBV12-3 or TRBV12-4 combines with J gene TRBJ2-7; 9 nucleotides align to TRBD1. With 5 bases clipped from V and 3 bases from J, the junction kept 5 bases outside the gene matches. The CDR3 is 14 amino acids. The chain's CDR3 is CASSQGQGLYEQYF. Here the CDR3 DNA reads TGTGCCAGCAGTCAGGGACAGGGCCTCTACGAGCAGTACTTC.

For the CDR3, the DNA is TGTGCCACCAGCAGAGGCTTGACGGCTGGGCGGCCACTAGCTTACGAGCAGTACTTC. Translated: CATSRGLTAGRPLAYEQYF. The gene calls are TRBV15 and TRBJ2-7, with a tentative D call TRBD2 (6 bases). The germline gives CDR1 LNHNV, CDR2 YYDKDF (reference sequence). The V and J ends lost 1 base and 4 bases respectively, with 26 bases between them. The CDR3 has 19 residues.

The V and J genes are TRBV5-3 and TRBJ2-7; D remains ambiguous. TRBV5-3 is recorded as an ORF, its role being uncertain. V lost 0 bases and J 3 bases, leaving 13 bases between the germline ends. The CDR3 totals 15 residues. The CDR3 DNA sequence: TGTGCCAGAAGCTTGGAGGTCCCTGGGGACTACGAGCAGTACTTC. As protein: CARSLEVPGDYEQYF.

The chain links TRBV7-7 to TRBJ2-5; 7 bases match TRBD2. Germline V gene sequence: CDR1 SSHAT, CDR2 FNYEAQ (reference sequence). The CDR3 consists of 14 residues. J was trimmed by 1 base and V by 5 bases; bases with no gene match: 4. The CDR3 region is CASSPSGTQETQYF. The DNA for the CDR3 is TGTGCCAGCAGCCCGAGCGGGACCCAAGAGACCCAGTACTTC.

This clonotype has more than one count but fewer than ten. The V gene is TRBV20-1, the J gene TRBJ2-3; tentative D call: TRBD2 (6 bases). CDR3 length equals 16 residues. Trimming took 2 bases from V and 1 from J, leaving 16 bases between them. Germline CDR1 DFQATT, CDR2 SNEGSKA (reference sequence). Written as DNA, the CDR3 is TGCAGTGCTAGACCCGGGGGAAACAGCCGCACAGATACGCAGTATTTT. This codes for CSARPGGNSRTDTQYF.

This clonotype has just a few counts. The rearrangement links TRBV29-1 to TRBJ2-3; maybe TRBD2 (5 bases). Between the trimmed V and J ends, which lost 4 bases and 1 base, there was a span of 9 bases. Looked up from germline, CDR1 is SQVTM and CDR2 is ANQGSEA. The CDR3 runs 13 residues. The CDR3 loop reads CSVGGIRTDTQYF. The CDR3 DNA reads TGCAGCGTTGGAGGGATTCGCACAGATACGCAGTATTTT.

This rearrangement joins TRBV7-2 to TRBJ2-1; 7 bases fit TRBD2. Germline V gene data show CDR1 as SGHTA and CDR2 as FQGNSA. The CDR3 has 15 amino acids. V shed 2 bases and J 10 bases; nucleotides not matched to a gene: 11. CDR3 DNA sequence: TGTGCCAGCAGCTTAAACCCTGGCGGGAGTCTCGAGCAGTTCTTC. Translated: CASSLNPGGSLEQFF.

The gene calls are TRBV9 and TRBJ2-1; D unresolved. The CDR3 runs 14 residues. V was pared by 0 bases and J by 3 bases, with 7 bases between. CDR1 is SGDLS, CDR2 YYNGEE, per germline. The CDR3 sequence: CASSVESVYNEQFF. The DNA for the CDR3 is TGTGCCAGCAGCGTAGAGTCGGTCTACAATGAGCAGTTCTTC.

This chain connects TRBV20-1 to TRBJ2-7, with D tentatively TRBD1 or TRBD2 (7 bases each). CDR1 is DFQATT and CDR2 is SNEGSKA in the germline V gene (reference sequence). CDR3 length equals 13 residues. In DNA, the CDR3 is TGCTCCCAGGGGGGGGGCTCCATCTACGAGCAGTACTTC. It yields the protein CSQGGGSIYEQYF.

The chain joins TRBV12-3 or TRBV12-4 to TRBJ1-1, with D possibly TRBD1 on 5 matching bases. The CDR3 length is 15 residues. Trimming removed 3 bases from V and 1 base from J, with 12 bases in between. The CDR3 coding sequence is TGTGCCAGCAGTTTCATCAGGGCGGGGAACACTGAAGCTTTCTTT. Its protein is CASSFIRAGNTEAFF.

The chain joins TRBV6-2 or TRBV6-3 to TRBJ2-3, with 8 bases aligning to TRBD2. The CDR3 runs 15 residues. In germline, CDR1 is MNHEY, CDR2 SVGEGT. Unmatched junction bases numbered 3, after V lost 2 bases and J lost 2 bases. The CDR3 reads CASSYGTRITDTQYF. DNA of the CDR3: TGTGCCAGCAGTTACGGGACTAGAATCACAGATACGCAGTATTTT.

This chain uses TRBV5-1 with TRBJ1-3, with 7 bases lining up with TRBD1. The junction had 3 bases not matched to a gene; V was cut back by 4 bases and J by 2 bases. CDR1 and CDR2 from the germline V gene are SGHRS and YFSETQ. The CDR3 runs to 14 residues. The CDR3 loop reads CASSGQEAGNTIYF. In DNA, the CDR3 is TGCGCCAGCAGCGGACAGGAAGCTGGAAACACCATATATTTT. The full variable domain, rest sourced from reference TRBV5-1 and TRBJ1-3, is KAGVTQTPRYLIKTRGQQVTLSCSPISGHRSVSWYQQTPGQGLQFLFEYFSETQRNKGNFPGRFSGRQFSNSRSEMNVSTLELGDSALYLCASSGQEAGNTIYFGEGSWLTVV.

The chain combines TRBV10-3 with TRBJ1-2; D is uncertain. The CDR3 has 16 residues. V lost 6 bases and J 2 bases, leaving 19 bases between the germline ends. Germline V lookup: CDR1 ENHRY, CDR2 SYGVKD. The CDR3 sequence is CAISPSGSGLNYGYTF. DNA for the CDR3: TGTGCCATCAGCCCCAGTGGATCCGGACTGAACTATGGCTACACCTTC.

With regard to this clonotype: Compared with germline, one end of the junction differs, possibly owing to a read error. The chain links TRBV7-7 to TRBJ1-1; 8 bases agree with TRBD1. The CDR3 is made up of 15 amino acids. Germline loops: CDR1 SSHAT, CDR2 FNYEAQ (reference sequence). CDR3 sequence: CASSTGGTMNTEAFF. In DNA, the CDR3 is TGTGCTAGCAGCACAGGGGGAACCATGAACACTGAAGCTTTCTTT. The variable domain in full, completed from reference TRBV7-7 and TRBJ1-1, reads GAGVSQSPRYKVTKRGQDVTLRCDPISSHATLYWYQQALGQGPEFLTYFNYEAQPDKSGLPSDRFSAERPEGSISTLTIQRTEQRDSAMYRCASSTGGTMNTEAFFGQGTRLTVV.

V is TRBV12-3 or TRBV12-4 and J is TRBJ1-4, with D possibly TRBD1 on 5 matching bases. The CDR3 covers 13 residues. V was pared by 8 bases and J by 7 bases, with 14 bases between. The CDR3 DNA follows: TGTGCCAGCGCAAGGGGCCTGGGTGAAAAACTGTTTTTT. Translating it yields CASARGLGEKLFF.

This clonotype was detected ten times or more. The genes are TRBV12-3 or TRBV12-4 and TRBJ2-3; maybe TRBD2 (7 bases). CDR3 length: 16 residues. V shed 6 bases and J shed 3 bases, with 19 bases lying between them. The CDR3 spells CASRYRDYQFTDTQYF. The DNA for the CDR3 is TGTGCCAGCAGATACAGGGACTACCAATTTACAGATACGCAGTATTTT.

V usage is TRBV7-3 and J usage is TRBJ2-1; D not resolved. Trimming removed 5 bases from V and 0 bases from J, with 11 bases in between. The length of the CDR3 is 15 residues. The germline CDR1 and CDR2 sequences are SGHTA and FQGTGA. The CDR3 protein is CASSRGHASYNEQFF. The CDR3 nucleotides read TGTGCCAGCAGCCGAGGTCACGCCTCCTACAATGAGCAGTTCTTC.

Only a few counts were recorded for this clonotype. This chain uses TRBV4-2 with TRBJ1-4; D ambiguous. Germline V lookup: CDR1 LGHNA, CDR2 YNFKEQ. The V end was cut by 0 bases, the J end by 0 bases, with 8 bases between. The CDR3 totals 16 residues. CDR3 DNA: TGTGCCAGCAGCCAAGATCCCGTCGCAACTAATGAAAAACTGTTTTTT. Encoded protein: CASSQDPVATNEKLFF.

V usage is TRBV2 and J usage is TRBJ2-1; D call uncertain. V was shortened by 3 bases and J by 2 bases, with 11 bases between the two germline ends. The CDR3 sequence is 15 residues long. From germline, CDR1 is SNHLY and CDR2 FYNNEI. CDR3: CASSEGPIPYNEQFF. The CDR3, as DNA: TGTGCCAGCAGTGAGGGCCCGATCCCCTACAATGAGCAGTTCTTC.

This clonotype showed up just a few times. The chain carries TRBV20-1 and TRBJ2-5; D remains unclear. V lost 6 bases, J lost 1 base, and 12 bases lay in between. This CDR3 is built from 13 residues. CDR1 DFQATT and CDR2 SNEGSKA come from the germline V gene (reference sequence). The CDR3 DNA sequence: TGCAGTGCCCTCGGACCCGTCCAAGAGACCCAGTACTTC. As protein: CSALGPVQETQYF.

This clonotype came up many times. The CDR3 DNA reads TGTGCCAGCAGTCCACTACGGGACAGCAATGAGCAGTTCTTC. Encoded protein: CASSPLRDSNEQFF. The V gene is TRBV6-1, the J gene TRBJ2-1, with 7 bases identical to TRBD1. The CDR3 runs to 14 residues. With 5 bases clipped from V and 6 bases from J, the junction kept 7 bases outside the gene matches. Germline values: CDR1 MNHNS, CDR2 SASEGT.

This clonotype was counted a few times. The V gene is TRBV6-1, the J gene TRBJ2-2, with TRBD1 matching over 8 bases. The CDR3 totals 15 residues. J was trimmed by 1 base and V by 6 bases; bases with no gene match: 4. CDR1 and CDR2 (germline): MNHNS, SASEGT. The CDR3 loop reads CASRSGTGNTGELFF. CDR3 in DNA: TGTGCCAGCAGATCCGGGACAGGGAACACCGGGGAGCTGTTTTTT.